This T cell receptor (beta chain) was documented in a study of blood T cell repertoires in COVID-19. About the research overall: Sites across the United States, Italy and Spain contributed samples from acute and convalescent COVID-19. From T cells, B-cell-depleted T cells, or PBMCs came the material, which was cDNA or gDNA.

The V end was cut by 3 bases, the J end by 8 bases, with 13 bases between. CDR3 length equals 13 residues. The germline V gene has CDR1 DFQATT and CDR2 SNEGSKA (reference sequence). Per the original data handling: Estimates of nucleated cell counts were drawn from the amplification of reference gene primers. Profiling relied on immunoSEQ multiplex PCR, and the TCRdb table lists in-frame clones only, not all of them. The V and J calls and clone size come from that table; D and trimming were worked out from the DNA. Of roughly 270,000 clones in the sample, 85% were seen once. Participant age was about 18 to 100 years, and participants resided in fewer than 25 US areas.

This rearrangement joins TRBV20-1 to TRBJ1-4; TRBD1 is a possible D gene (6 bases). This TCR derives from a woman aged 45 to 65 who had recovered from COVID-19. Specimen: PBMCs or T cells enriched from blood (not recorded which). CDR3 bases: TGCAGTGCTAGTGGGGGCCGGTGGGAAAAACTGTTTTTT. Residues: CSASGGRWEKLFF.